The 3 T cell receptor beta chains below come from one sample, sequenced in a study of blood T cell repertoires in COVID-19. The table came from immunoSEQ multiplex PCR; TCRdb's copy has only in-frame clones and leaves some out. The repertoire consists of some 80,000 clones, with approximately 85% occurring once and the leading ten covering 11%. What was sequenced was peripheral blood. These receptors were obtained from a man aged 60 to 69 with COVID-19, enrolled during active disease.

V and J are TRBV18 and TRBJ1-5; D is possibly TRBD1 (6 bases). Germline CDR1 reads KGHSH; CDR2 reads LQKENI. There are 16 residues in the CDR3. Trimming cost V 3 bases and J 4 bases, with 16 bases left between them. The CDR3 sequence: CASSPGTPPSNQPQHF. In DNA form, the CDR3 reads TGTGCCAGCTCACCCGGGACACCACCGAGTAATCAGCCCCAGCATTTT.

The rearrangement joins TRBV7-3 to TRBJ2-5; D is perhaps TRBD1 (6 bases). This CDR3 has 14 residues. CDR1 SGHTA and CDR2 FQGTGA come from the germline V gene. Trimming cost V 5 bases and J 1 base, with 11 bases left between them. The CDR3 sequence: CASSPSGVQETQYF. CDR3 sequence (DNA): TGTGCCAGCAGCCCCTCAGGGGTCCAAGAGACCCAGTACTTC.

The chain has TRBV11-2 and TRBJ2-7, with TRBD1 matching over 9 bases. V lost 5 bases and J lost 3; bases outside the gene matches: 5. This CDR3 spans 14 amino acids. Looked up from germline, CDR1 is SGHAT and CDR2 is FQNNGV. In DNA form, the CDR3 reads TGTGCCAGCAGCATACCGGGACAGGGCTACGAGCAGTACTTC. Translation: CASSIPGQGYEQYF.